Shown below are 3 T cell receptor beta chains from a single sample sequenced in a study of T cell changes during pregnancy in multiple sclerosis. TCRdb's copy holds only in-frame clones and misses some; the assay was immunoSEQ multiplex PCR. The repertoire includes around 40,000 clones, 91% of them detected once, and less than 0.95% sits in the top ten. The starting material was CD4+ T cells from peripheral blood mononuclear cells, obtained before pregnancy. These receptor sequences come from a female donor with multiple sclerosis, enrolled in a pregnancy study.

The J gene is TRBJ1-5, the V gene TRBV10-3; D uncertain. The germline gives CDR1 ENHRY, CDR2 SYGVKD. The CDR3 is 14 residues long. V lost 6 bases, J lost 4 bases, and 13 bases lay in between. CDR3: CAISLFPGNQPQHF. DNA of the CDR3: TGTGCCATCAGCTTGTTCCCGGGGAATCAGCCCCAGCATTTT.

The CDR3 region is CASSPGGTGFHGYTF. In DNA form, the CDR3 reads TGTGCCAGCAGCCCCGGCGGGACAGGATTTCATGGCTACACCTTC. The chain employs TRBV7-3 and TRBJ1-2; TRBD1 agrees at 8 bases. The junction had 11 bases not matched to a gene; V was cut back by 5 bases and J by 6 bases. Germline V gene sequence: CDR1 SGHTA, CDR2 FQGTGA. The CDR3 loop spans 15 amino acids.

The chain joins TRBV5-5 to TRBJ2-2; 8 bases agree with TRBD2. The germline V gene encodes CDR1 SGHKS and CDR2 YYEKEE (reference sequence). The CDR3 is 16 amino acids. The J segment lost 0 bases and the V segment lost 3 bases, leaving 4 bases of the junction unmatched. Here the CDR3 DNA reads TGTGCCAGCAGCTGGACAGCGGGGGCGAACACCGGGGAGCTGTTTTTT. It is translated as CASSWTAGANTGELFF.